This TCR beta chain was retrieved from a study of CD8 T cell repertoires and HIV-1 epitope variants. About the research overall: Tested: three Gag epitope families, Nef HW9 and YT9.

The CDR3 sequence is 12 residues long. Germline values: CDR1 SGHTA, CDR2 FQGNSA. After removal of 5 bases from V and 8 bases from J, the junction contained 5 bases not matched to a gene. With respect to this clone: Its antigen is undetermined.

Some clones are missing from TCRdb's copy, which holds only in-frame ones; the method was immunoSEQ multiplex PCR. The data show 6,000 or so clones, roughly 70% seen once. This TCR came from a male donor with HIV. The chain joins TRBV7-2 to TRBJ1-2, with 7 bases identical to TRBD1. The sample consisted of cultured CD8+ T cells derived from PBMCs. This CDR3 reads CASSLTGKGYTF. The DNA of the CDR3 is TGTGCCAGCAGCCTGACAGGGAAAGGCTACACCTTC.